Following are 23 T cell receptor beta chains from one sample sequenced in a study of T cell clonality in common variable immunodeficiency. Data came from immunoSEQ multiplex PCR; TCRdb stores just in-frame clones and leaves some out. The repertoire yields 25,000 to 35,000 clones, none seen only once; the top ten contain around 3.3%. Broader study findings: Fewer deletions and N-nucleotide insertions were reportedly seen in common variable immunodeficiency TCR beta sequences.

These receptors' antigens are unknown. Sample: peripheral blood mononuclear cells. The receptors derive from a human donor with common variable immunodeficiency.

In its sample, this clone was seen a few times. The sequenced fragment ends 3 residues before the CDR3 boundary, so the rest is inferred from the germline J gene. V is TRBV2 and J is TRBJ2-2, with a possible D match to TRBD2 (6 bases). V lost 9 bases and J 1 base, leaving 15 bases between the germline ends. Germline V gene data show CDR1 as SNHLY and CDR2 as FYNNEI. CDR3 length: 15 residues. CDR3 in amino acids: CASANGAGNTGELFF. The sequenced part of the CDR3 DNA is TGTGCCAGTGCAAACGGAGCGGGGAACACCGGGGAG.

This clone has a count of ten or more. CDR3 bases read: TGTGCCAGTAGTATAGATCTGGAGGGGTACGAG. This gives the protein CASSIDLEGYE. The entire CDR3 protein is CASSIDLEGYEQYF. The chain uses TRBV19 and TRBJ2-7; TRBD2 is a possible D gene (6 bases). Read data end 3 residues before the CDR3 end; the end is taken from the germline J gene. CDR3 length: 14 residues. The V gene lost 0 bases and the J gene lost 4 bases, with 10 bases spanning the gap. In germline, CDR1 is LNHDA, CDR2 SQIVND (reference sequence).

Turning to this clone: Read sequence stops 3 residues before the CDR3 end, and the germline J gene provides the missing end. The chain has TRBV7-9 and TRBJ2-1; no clear D gene. CDR1 is SEHNR, CDR2 FQNEAQ, per germline (reference sequence). V shed 6 bases and J shed 6 bases, with 12 bases lying between them. This CDR3 spans 13 amino acids. This CDR3 reads CASSSGTFNEQFF. The sequenced CDR3 bases are TGTGCCAGCAGTTCAGGAACTTTCAATGAG.

This clone has more than one count but fewer than ten. Coverage ceases 3 residues before the CDR3 finishes, and the germline J gene fills in the end. The rearrangement joins TRBV6-2 or TRBV6-3 to TRBJ2-1; D may be TRBD2 (6 bases). This CDR3 region has 14 residues. V was cut by 4 bases and J by 3 bases, with 10 bases left in between. Germline V gene lookup returns CDR1 MNHEY and CDR2 SVGEGT. CDR3 protein: CASSLAVLYNEQFF. Partial CDR3 DNA: TGTGCCAGCAGTTTAGCGGTCCTCTACAATGAG.

This clone was seen ten or more times. The observed sequence ends 3 residues before the CDR3 terminus, with the missing tail filled in from the germline J gene. V and J are TRBV19 and TRBJ1-1, with TRBD1 matching 7 bases. Losses at the gene ends were 8 bases for V and 0 bases for J; bases not matched to a gene: 3. CDR1 is LNHDA, CDR2 SQIVND, per germline (reference sequence). There are 13 residues in the CDR3. CDR3 amino acids: CASRDSLNTEAFF. The sequenced CDR3 bases are TGTGCCAGTCGGGACAGCCTGAACACTGAA.

Points on this clone: The read comes to an end 3 residues before the CDR3 does, leaving the germline J gene to fill in the end. The chain has TRBV19 and TRBJ1-5, with TRBD1 identical over 9 bases. This CDR3 is built from 15 residues. Germline V gene data show CDR1 as LNHDA and CDR2 as SQIVND (reference sequence). Trimming removed 6 bases from V and 3 bases from J; junction bases left unmatched: 6. The chain's CDR3 is CASRRDRANNQPQHF. Incomplete CDR3 DNA: TGTGCCAGTAGAAGGGACAGGGCGAACAATCAGCCC.

The table lists this clone with many counts. The read terminates 3 residues before the CDR3 end, so the remaining end is supplied by the germline J gene. J is TRBJ2-3 and V is TRBV5-1; TRBD1 might be the D (6 bases). This CDR3 is 14 amino acids long. With 6 bases removed from V and 0 bases from J, the gap between germline ends came to 11 bases. Germline V gene lookup returns CDR1 SGHRS and CDR2 YFSETQ. The CDR3 is CASNTGQSTDTQYF. CDR3 DNA, as far as it was read: TGCGCCAGCAACACCGGACAGAGCACAGATACG.

This clone was recorded at least ten times. One end of the junction is discordant with germline, which a read error may explain. The CDR3 end lies 3 residues beyond the end of the read and is filled in from the germline J gene. V and J are TRBV5-5 and TRBJ2-7; 8 bases align to TRBD1. The CDR3 has 13 amino acids. Per germline, CDR1 SGHKS and CDR2 YYEKEE (reference sequence). The sequenced part of the CDR3 DNA is TGTGCCAGCACCTTGCAGGGGGCTCACGAG. Translated: CASTLQGAHE. The whole CDR3 reads CASTLQGAHEQYF.

This clone was observed many times. The read falls 3 residues short of the CDR3 end, and the missing part is taken from the germline J gene. The chain couples TRBV5-6 to TRBJ2-5, with a weak D call TRBD2 (5 bases). Trimming shortened V by 2 bases and J by 5 bases, and 10 bases separated the two germline ends. Per germline, CDR1 SGHDT and CDR2 YYEEEE. CDR3 length: 13 residues. CDR3: CASSFPGKETQYF. Incomplete CDR3 DNA: TGTGCCAGCAGCTTTCCGGGGAAGGAGACC.

This clone was detected a few times. The missing CDR3 end, 3 residues past where the read stops, is filled in from the germline J gene. V and J are TRBV7-3 and TRBJ1-6; D unclear. This CDR3 is 13 amino acids long. With 5 bases removed from V and 7 bases from J, the gap between germline ends came to 9 bases. The V gene's germline CDR1 is SGHTA and CDR2 FQGTGA. This CDR3 reads CASSPHSNSPLHF. The DNA read from the CDR3 is TGTGCCAGCAGCCCGCACTCCAATTCACCC.

This clone was seen only a few times. The sequenced fragment ends 3 residues before the CDR3 boundary, so the rest is inferred from the germline J gene. V and J are TRBV19 and TRBJ2-2; 12 positions match TRBD2. The V gene end was trimmed by 3 bases and the J gene end by 5 bases; junction bases not matched to a gene: 13. Germline CDR1 reads LNHDA; CDR2 reads SQIVND (reference sequence). This CDR3 comprises 19 residues. CDR3 protein: CASSIRFWLAGGRTGELFF. The CDR3 bases that were read are TGTGCCAGTAGTATCCGTTTTTGGCTAGCGGGAGGGAGGACCGGGGAG.

Remarks on this clone: The CDR3 is cut off 3 residues early in the read; its end comes from the germline J gene. V and J are TRBV6-2 or TRBV6-3 and TRBJ1-4; D possibly corresponds to TRBD1 (5 bases). Trimming cost V 4 bases and J 5 bases, with 11 bases left between them. This CDR3 is 14 amino acids long. Germline assignment: CDR1 MNHEY and CDR2 SVGEGT. The chain's CDR3 is CASSWVGLNEKLFF. CDR3 DNA (partial): TGTGCCAGCAGTTGGGTGGGGCTCAATGAAAAA.

This clone was detected ten times or more. The read terminates 3 residues ahead of where the CDR3 ends, so the germline J gene completes it. This chain links TRBV7-2 with TRBJ2-1; 8 bases fit TRBD2. Germline V gene sequence: CDR1 SGHTA, CDR2 FQGNSA. V was pared by 2 bases and J by 4 bases, with 4 bases of the junction left unmatched. The CDR3 runs 15 residues. The sequenced part of the CDR3 DNA is TGTGCCAGCAGCTTAAATAGCGGGGCATACAATGAG. It is translated as CASSLNSGAYNE. The full-length CDR3 reads as CASSLNSGAYNEQFF.

In its sample, this clone was seen many times. The read ends 3 residues shy of where the CDR3 ends; the end is completed using the germline J gene. The genes are TRBV5-1 and TRBJ1-2; D is undetermined. The length of the CDR3 is 16 residues. CDR1 is SGHRS, CDR2 YFSETQ, per germline. V lost 7 bases and J lost 2, with 21 bases in between. The CDR3 spells CASGRLGAGDNYGYTF. CDR3 DNA, as far as it was read: TGCGCCAGCGGCCGGCTTGGTGCAGGAGACAACTATGGC.

Worth noting for this clone: The CDR3 is cut off 3 residues early in the read; its end comes from the germline J gene. The chain links TRBV11-3 to TRBJ2-1, with 7 bases lining up with TRBD2. Germline assignment: CDR1 SGHNT and CDR2 YENEEA. V gave up 2 bases and J gave up 6 bases; unmatched junction bases: 4. This CDR3 spans 14 amino acids. CDR3 bases read: TGTGCCAGCAGCTTAACGGGGGGAATCAATGAG. Amino acids: CASSLTGGINE. The CDR3 reads in full as CASSLTGGINEQFF.

This clone was seen many times. The CDR3 end is not reached by the read, which stops 3 residues before it; the germline J gene fills it in. This chain uses TRBV10-3 with TRBJ1-2; perhaps TRBD1 as D (5 bases). CDR1 and CDR2 from the germline V gene are ENHRY and SYGVKD. The CDR3 length is 16 residues. CDR3 DNA, as far as it was read: TGTGCCATCACCGAACGGCAGGATGGTTTGGGGGGAGGC. Its translation is CAITERQDGLGGG. The whole CDR3 protein is CAITERQDGLGGGYTF.

A remark on this clone: With the read ending 3 residues before the CDR3 end, the germline J gene is used to fill in that end. The gene calls are TRBV11-3 and TRBJ2-1, with 10 positions matching TRBD2. Trimming cost V 1 base and J 8 bases; bases outside gene matches: 5. Germline V gene sequence: CDR1 SGHNT, CDR2 YENEEA. The CDR3 sequence is 15 residues long. The covered CDR3 bases are TGTGCCAGCAGCTTAGGGCTAGCGGGAGTCGATGAG. It is translated as CASSLGLAGVDE. The entire CDR3 is CASSLGLAGVDEQFF.

This clone was detected many times. The read terminates 3 residues ahead of where the CDR3 ends, so the germline J gene completes it. V gene TRBV28 combines with J gene TRBJ2-1; 15 bases are a match to TRBD2. Per the germline V gene, CDR1 is MDHEN and CDR2 is SYDVKM. V shed 5 bases and J 4 bases; nucleotides not matched to a gene: 6. The CDR3 contains 17 residues. The CDR3 sequence is CASSIRTSGRDYNEQFF. Partial CDR3 DNA: TGTGCCAGCAGTATACGGACTAGCGGGAGGGATTACAATGAG.

This clone showed up many times. The read ends 3 residues shy of where the CDR3 ends; the end is completed using the germline J gene. The chain is built from TRBV5-1 and TRBJ2-7, with 7 nucleotides matching TRBD1. The V and J ends lost 2 bases and 5 bases, in that order; junction bases with no gene match: 1. Germline CDR1 is SGHRS and CDR2 is YFSETQ. The CDR3 has 12 amino acids. The CDR3 loop is CASSFTGDEQYF. The DNA read from the CDR3 is TGCGCCAGCAGCTTTACAGGGGACGAG.

This clone showed up many times. With the read ending 3 residues before the CDR3 end, the germline J gene is used to fill in that end. The V call is TRBV5-6, the J call TRBJ1-6; D possibly corresponds to TRBD1 (5 bases). V was shortened by 4 bases and J by 7 bases, with 15 bases between the two germline ends. This CDR3 contains 15 residues. CDR1 is SGHDT and CDR2 is YYEEEE in the germline V gene. The CDR3 loop is CASSGQRGNNSPLHF. CDR3 DNA, as far as it was read: TGTGCCAGCAGCGGTCAACGGGGGAACAATTCACCC.

This clone was counted a few times. The CDR3 end falls 3 residues outside the read, so it is completed with the germline J gene. The gene calls are TRBV18 and TRBJ2-2; D may be TRBD1 (6 bases). Trimming removed 3 bases from V and 4 bases from J, with 15 bases in between. The CDR3 is made up of 16 amino acids. Germline CDR1 and CDR2: KGHSH and LQKENI. Here the CDR3 reads CASSPLDRRSTGELFF. Partial CDR3 DNA: TGTGCCAGCTCACCCTTAGACAGGAGGAGCACCGGGGAG.

This clone was observed at least ten times. The CDR3 is cut off 3 residues early in the read; its end comes from the germline J gene. The chain combines TRBV5-1 with TRBJ2-7, with TRBD2 matching over 11 bases. J gave up 2 bases and V 6 bases, and 10 bases lay outside the gene matches. Germline CDR1 reads SGHRS; CDR2 reads YFSETQ. The CDR3 totals 16 residues. Incomplete CDR3 DNA: TGCGCCAGCACCTACACACTAGCGGGAGTTGCCTACGAG. Translation gives CASTYTLAGVAYE. Given in full, the CDR3 is CASTYTLAGVAYEQYF.

A word on this clone: The read falls 3 residues short of the CDR3 end, and the missing part is taken from the germline J gene. The chain carries TRBV6-1 and TRBJ1-1, with a possible D match to TRBD1 (5 bases). The germline V gene has CDR1 MNHNS and CDR2 SASEGT. This CDR3 is 13 amino acids long. The CDR3 loop reads CASSVELGGFAFF. CDR3 bases read: TGTGCCAGCAGTGTCGAGCTGGGGGGTTTC.